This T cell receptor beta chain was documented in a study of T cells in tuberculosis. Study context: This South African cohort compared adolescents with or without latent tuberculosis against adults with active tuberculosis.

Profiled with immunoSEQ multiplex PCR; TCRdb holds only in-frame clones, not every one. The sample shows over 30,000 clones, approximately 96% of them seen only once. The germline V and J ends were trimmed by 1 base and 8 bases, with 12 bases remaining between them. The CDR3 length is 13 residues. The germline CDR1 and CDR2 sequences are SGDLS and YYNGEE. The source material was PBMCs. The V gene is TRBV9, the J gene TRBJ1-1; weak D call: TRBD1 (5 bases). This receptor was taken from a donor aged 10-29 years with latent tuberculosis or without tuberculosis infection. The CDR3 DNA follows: TGTGCCAGCAGCGTAACACAGGCAGCCGAAGCTTTCTTT. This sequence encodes CASSVTQAAEAFF.